This TCR beta chain was sequenced in a study of OX40 agonist ivuxolimab in advanced cancers. Across the study: An agonistic anti-OX40 (CD134) antibody, ivuxolimab, was used to treat the patients. Overall study findings and caveats: Circulating CD4+ and CD8+ T cells showed clonal expansion by week 6 at 0.1 to 3.0 mg/kg.

Here immunoSEQ multiplex PCR was the method, and the copy in TCRdb shows in-frame clones only, minus some. The repertoire consists of about 98,000 clones, with around nine tenths occurring once and the leading ten covering 0.8% to 1%. For this clone: Its specificity is unknown.

Deletions cut 4 bases from V and 5 bases from J, with 9 bases between. The CDR3 is 12 amino acids. The germline V gene has CDR1 SGHTS and CDR2 YDEGEE. This TCR came from an adult with an advanced solid tumor such as melanoma, head and neck, liver or kidney cancer. The specimen comprised CD4+ or CD8+ T cells sorted from blood, sampled in a trial of the OX40 agonist ivuxolimab. J is TRBJ2-5 and V is TRBV5-8, with D uncertain. CDR3 sequence reads: CASSPRQETQYF. In DNA, the CDR3 is TGTGCCAGCAGCCCACGGCAGGAGACCCAGTACTTC. The full variable domain, its missing parts supplied by reference TRBV5-8 and TRBJ2-5, is EAGVTQSPTHLIKTRGQQATLRCSPISGHTSVYWYQQALGLGLQFLLWYDEGEERNRGNFPPRFSGRQFPNYSSELNVNALELEDSALYLCASSPRQETQYFGPGTRLLVL.